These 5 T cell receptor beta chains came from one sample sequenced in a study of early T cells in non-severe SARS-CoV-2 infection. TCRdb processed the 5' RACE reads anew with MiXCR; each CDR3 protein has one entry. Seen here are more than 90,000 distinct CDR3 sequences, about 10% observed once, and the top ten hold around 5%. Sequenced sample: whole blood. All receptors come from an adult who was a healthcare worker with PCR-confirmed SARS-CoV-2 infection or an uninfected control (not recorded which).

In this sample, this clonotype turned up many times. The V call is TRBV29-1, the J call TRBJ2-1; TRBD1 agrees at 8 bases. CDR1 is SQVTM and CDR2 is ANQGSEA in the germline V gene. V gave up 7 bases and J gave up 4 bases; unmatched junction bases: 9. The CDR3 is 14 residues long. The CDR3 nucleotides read TGCAGCGGGAGGCCGGGACAGGTATACAATGAGCAGTTCTTC. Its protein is CSGRPGQVYNEQFF.

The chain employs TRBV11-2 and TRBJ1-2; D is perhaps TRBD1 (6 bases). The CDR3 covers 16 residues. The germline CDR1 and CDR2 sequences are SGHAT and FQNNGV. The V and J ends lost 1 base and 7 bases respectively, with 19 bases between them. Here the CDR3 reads CASSLVPGAEKGGYTF. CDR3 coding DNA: TGTGCCAGCAGCTTAGTCCCGGGGGCGGAGAAAGGTGGCTACACCTTC.

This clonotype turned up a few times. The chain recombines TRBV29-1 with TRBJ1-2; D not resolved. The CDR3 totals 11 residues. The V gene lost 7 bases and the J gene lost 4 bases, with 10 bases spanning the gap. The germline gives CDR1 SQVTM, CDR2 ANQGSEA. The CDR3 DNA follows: TGCAGCGCCCCCGACCGCTATGGCTACACCTTC. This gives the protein CSAPDRYGYTF. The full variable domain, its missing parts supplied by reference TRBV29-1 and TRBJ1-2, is SAVISQKPSRDICQRGTSLTIQCQVDSQVTMMFWYRQQPGQSLTLIATANQGSEATYESGFVIDKFPISRPNLTFSTLTVSNMSPEDSSIYLCSAPDRYGYTFGSGTRLTVV.

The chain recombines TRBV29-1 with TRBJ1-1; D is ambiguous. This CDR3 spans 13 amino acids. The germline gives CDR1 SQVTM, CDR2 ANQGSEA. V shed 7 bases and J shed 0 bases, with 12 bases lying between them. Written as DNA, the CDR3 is TGCAGCGACGCCACCGGCCTGAACACTGAAGCTTTCTTT. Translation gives CSDATGLNTEAFF.

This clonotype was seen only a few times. CDR3 loop: CASNSGTGYGNQPQHF. The CDR3 nucleotides are TGTGCCAGCAACTCCGGGACAGGGTATGGCAATCAGCCCCAGCATTTT. J is TRBJ1-5 and V is TRBV6-1; 9 bases line up with TRBD1. Germline loops: CDR1 MNHNS, CDR2 SASEGT. Trimming took 7 bases from V and 2 from J; bases not matched to a gene: 9. The CDR3 length is 16 residues.